This T cell receptor (beta chain) is drawn from a study of read filtering for tumor transcriptome and immune sequencing (dated by TCRdb to about 2020). Background on the whole study: Of the patients in the cohort, approximately 16 were male and over 11 were female, and their mean age was around 64 years, with a range of roughly 47 to 80. By revised international staging, eight or nine patients were R-ISS I, about 17 were R-ISS II and roughly 7 were R-ISS III. After DNase treatment, whole-transcriptome libraries were prepared with the TruSeq RNA Access Library Prep Kit. Per sample, about 3.5 to 11 million TCR-region mapped reads were obtained with IR-seq, compared with only roughly 85 to 1,300 with RNA-seq. Using the same bone marrow samples, the study compared TCR repertoires obtained by targeted immune repertoire sequencing with those obtained by bulk whole-transcriptome sequencing. One main goal was a read-filtering strategy for immune repertoire data, in particular deciding whether clonotypes backed by only one read should be removed.

TCR libraries were constructed from about 400 ng RNA using the Immunoverse kit, and molecular barcoded adaptors covering alpha/delta and beta/gamma chains were employed. TCR library preparation was performed with the same RNA that was used for transcriptome sequencing. TCR libraries were sequenced on an Illumina HiSeq 4000 with 2 x 150 cycles. The original methods were these. Using MiXCR, which included quality filtering and error correction, TCR reads were aligned to human V, D, J and C references and then assembled into CDR3 clonotypes. The tcR package in R was used for analysis of clonotype counts and gene usage diversity. For inspection of raw mapping reads, RNA-seq reads were mapped by STAR aligner version 2.5.3a onto GRCh37 of the human genome. IR-seq fastq files were randomly downsampled with Seqtk 1.3 to test the effect of sequencing depth on detected clonotypes. TCRdb reprocessing: public reads trimmed at Q25 with fastp, clones called with MiXCR, in-frame beta chains kept. When rows share a CDR3 protein, they turn into one entry using the most common DNA and genes. The V and J calls, along with clone size, are taken from TCRdb and not from the paper's own processing. Present in this sample are 20,000 to 30,000 distinct CDR3 sequences, approximately 22% of which were seen just once. Together, the top ten hold 47% of the sample.

Here is what the overall study found, with its caveats: IR-seq captured clonotypes at much higher depth and more reliably than RNA-seq, and smaller IR-seq throughput sufficed to identify most shared clonotypes. The correlation between IR-seq and RNA-seq shared clonotype proportions was increased by removal of single-read clonotypes. In IR-seq, 80% to 85% of clonotypes but 3.5% to 4% of total reads were represented by single-read clonotypes, whereas in RNA-seq, about 69% of clonotypes and approximately 44% of reads were represented by single-read clonotypes. The sorted CD138-negative fraction was composed of a mixed bone marrow immune population rather than of purified T cells.

This clonotype occurred many times. Which antigen it targets is not known. It has no much larger one-base neighbor in the sample; base qualities were not kept. Each patient had bone marrow sampled at the time of active disease. Isolation of bone marrow mononuclear cells was performed by Ficoll-Hypaque density gradient centrifugation. CD138-negative cells were obtained by negative selection after labeling with CD138 magnetic microbeads on a MACS separator, removing myeloma plasma cells. Purity of the isolated cells was checked by flow cytometry on an Attune NxT using CD138 antibodies. TRIzol reagent was used to extract total RNA, which was then quantified with a NanoDrop spectrophotometer. For each patient, the CD138-negative bone marrow sample underwent paired RNA-seq and IR-seq. The CDR3 holds 12 amino acids from the cysteine to the phenylalanine. The CDR3 DNA has 36 bases and is translated from base 1. Relative to germline, V is 8 bases shorter and J is 3 bases shorter, with 13 bases between their ends. Looking up the germline V gene yields CDR1 SQVTM and CDR2 ANQGSEA.

Sequencing was performed on a population of CD138-negative cells sorted from bone marrow. Interpreted using the paper, the cell subset or site label stands for: bone marrow mononuclear cells depleted of CD138+ plasma/myeloma cells by negative magnetic selection. The origin of this receptor is a donor older than 35 with multiple myeloma. The V and J genes are TRBV29-1 and TRBJ2-5, and TRBD1 may be the D gene, going by 6 matching bases. The DNA is TGCAGCCTAAGGGACAATGAAGAGACCCAGTACTTC. Its coded protein is CSLRDNEETQYF.